This record concerns one T cell receptor beta chain sequence. Its binding antigen is unknown. Per-base qualities were not stored, and no clone one base away is much larger. Different DNA sequences within this sample yield the same CDR3. This entry belongs to a study of blood T cell repertoires in COVID-19 (dated by TCRdb to 2018 to 2021). Turning to the overall study: Samples covering the acute and convalescent phases of COVID-19 were provided by collaborators in the United States, Italy and Spain. Where available, HLA class I and class II types were obtained from metadata supplied by the sample provider rather than from assay-based typing. A freely available public database, intended as a resource for researchers studying the immune response to SARS-CoV-2, is where the repertoires were released. The material from the prospective study consisted of cDNA or gDNA derived from T cells, B-cell-depleted T cells, or PBMCs. Samples came from the ongoing ImmuneRACE study (first 160 participants) plus 1,254 subjects from 6 global collaborators. Subjects who had been exposed to COVID-19, were actively infected with it, or had recovered from it provided the deeply sampled blood TCRbeta repertoires that made up the dataset. Nearly every sample came with metadata listing a de-identified subject ID, COVID-19 status, age in years and sex. Results the study describes overall, beyond this receptor: How much clinical and demographic metadata was included differed by source and by participant, and the metadata was provided uncurated.

In the germline V gene, CDR1 corresponds to SQVTM and CDR2 to ANQGSEA. From its cysteine to its phenylalanine, the CDR3 spans 11 amino acids. The kept DNA is CDR3 alone, 33 bases in frame from the first base. Germline trimming amounts to 4 bases on V and 11 bases on J, with 4 as the count of junction bases outside the gene matches. The immunoSEQ Assay, a bias-controlled multiplex PCR, was used to amplify TCRbeta CDR3 regions from genomic DNA. The study's processing was this. Nucleated cell counts per sample were estimated from amplification of reference gene primers within the assay. Sequence reads were collapsed and filtered to measure the absolute abundance of every unique TCRbeta CDR3 rearrangement. For each sample, productive Simpson clonality was calculated as the square root of Simpson's diversity index over productive rearrangements. This is the immuneACCESS table as TCRdb keeps it, with only in-frame sequences that have V and J called. A part of the clones is gone; compared with another copy, unresolved V genes explain less than half, and the rest is unexplained. That table supplies the V and J calls and clone size; D and trimming were determined from the DNA. Counted in this sample were approximately 180,000 clones; approximately 87% of them appeared once. Of the sample, about 18% is held by the ten largest clones.

One collaborating source in Seattle enrolled patients while the patients were actively infected and followed the patients over time throughout the course of disease. Whole blood was collected in K2EDTA tubes by collaborating institutions according to the institutions' own protocols. For TCRbeta analysis, collaborator samples were shipped as frozen whole blood, as isolated PBMCs, or as DNA extracted from either sample type. The chain is encoded by TRBV29-1 joined to TRBJ1-4; 7 nucleotides in the junction match TRBD1. The sequence was obtained from a person between 65 and 79 years old with COVID-19, enrolled during active disease. The specimen sequenced was peripheral blood. The CDR3 region reads CSVGQGGKLFF. Here is the DNA: TGCAGCGTTGGACAGGGTGGTAAACTGTTTTTT.